This TCR beta chain was retrieved from a study of cytomegalovirus exposure and HLA in healthy donors. Study-level findings and limits: Later on, a genetic analysis was performed. It linked a missense variant in DCLRE1C with V- and J-gene trimming of TCR beta.

This clone was counted between two and nine times. Its target is unknown. CDR1 and CDR2 (germline): LNHDA, SQIVND (reference sequence). Trimming cost V 5 bases and J 4 bases, with 23 bases left between them. The CDR3 consists of 17 residues. Primers included in the PCR were 60 Vbeta and 13 Jbeta primers. Profiled with immunoSEQ multiplex PCR; TCRdb holds only in-frame clones, not every one. This table has approximately 300,000 clones, just under 85% appearing once. What was sequenced was PBMCs. This chain uses TRBV19 with TRBJ1-2; D call uncertain. The receptor's source is a woman aged 40-49 years in good health and CMV-seropositive. CDR3 sequence reads: CASSGSRTLTGGYGYTF. As DNA, the CDR3 is TGTGCCAGTAGTGGGTCCCGGACTCTAACGGGAGGCTATGGCTACACCTTC.